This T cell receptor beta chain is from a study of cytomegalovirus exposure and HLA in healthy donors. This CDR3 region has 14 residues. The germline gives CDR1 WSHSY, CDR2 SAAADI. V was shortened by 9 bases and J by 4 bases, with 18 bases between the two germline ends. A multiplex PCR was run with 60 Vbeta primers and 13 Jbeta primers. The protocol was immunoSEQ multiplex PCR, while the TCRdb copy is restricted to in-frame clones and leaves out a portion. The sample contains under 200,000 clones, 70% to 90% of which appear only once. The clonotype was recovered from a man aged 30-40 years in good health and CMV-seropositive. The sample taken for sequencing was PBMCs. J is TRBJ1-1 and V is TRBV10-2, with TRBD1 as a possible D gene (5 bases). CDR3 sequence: CASFRGGGSTEAFF. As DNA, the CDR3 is TGCGCCAGTTTCCGGGGTGGGGGGAGCACTGAAGCTTTCTTT.